What follows are 24 T cell receptor beta chains derived from one specimen sequenced in a study of blood T cell repertoires in COVID-19. Clones were sequenced by immunoSEQ multiplex PCR, and TCRdb holds only the in-frame ones, with some missing. Of about 390,000 clones in the sample, approximately 87% are singletons; the top ten hold approximately 9.3%. The sequenced sample consisted of PBMCs or T cells enriched from blood (not recorded which). The receptors were gathered from a woman between 50 and 59 years old who had recovered from COVID-19.

The chain combines TRBV5-6 with TRBJ1-5; D ambiguous. The CDR3 loop spans 13 amino acids. Trimming took off 2 bases at V and 2 bases at J, with 5 bases between the two ends. CDR1 is SGHDT, CDR2 YYEEEE, per germline. As DNA, the CDR3 is TGTGCCAGCAGCTTTCAGGGCAATCAGCCCCAGCATTTT. Its protein is CASSFQGNQPQHF. The whole variable domain, remainder taken from reference TRBV5-6 and TRBJ1-5, is DAGVTQSPTHLIKTRGQQVTLRCSPKSGHDTVSWYQQALGQGPQFIFQYYEEEERQRGNFPDRFSGHQFPNYSSELNVNALLLGDSALYLCASSFQGNQPQHFGDGTRLSIL.

The CDR3 DNA reads as TGTGCCAGCAGTAAGACGACAGGGGGCGCAAATACTGAAGCTTTCTTT. Protein sequence: CASSKTTGGANTEAFF. This rearrangement joins TRBV27 to TRBJ1-1, with 10 bases lining up with TRBD1. J was trimmed by 5 bases and V by 5 bases; bases with no gene match: 11. The CDR3 contains 16 residues. Looked up from germline, CDR1 is MNHEY and CDR2 is SMNVEV (reference sequence).

The rearrangement uses TRBV18 and TRBJ1-6; D may be TRBD1 (5 bases). Germline values: CDR1 KGHSH, CDR2 LQKENI. CDR3 length equals 15 residues. The V end lost 5 bases, the J end lost 8 bases, and 16 bases lay between the germline ends. The CDR3 coding sequence is TGTGCCAGCTCATCCCTCAGGGTTCCGGATTCACCCCTCCACTTT. As protein: CASSSLRVPDSPLHF.

The rearrangement joins TRBV3-1 (or the pseudogene TRBV3-2) to TRBJ2-3; perhaps TRBD2 as D (7 bases). The CDR3 extends over 15 amino acids. V lost 3 bases and J lost 5, with 15 bases in between. In germline, CDR1 is LGHDT, CDR2 YNNKEL (reference sequence). As DNA, the CDR3 is TGTGCCAGCAGCCAGGTGGGGGGGGCTAGAGATACGCAGTATTTT. It encodes CASSQVGGARDTQYF.

The chain uses TRBV3-1 (or the pseudogene TRBV3-2) and TRBJ1-6, with 9 nucleotides matching TRBD1. The CDR3 has 16 amino acids. Trimming removed 3 bases from V and 1 base from J; junction bases left unmatched: 1. Looked up from germline, CDR1 is LGHDT and CDR2 is YNNKEL (reference sequence). DNA for the CDR3: TGTGCCAGCAGCCAGGACAGGGGATCCTATAATTCACCCCTCCACTTT. Its translation is CASSQDRGSYNSPLHF.

The sample holds a few counts of this clone. This chain links TRBV4-3 with TRBJ2-1; TRBD1 is a possible D gene (6 bases). In germline, CDR1 is LGHNA, CDR2 YSLEER. The ends were cut back, 4 bases at V and 8 bases at J, with 21 bases in the middle. The CDR3 extends over 16 amino acids. The CDR3 region has the DNA TGCGCCAGCAGCCTGTGGGGGCAGAGGTTTATCGATGAGCAGTTCTTC. It translates to CASSLWGQRFIDEQFF.

This rearrangement joins TRBV7-2 to TRBJ1-3; D unclear. Per the germline V gene, CDR1 is SGHTA and CDR2 is FQGNSA. The CDR3 runs to 15 residues. The V gene lost 3 bases and the J gene lost 0 bases, with 9 bases spanning the gap. The CDR3 reads CASSFLVGSGNTIYF. The CDR3 DNA reads as TGTGCCAGCAGCTTCCTAGTAGGCTCTGGAAACACCATATATTTT.

The chain recombines TRBV5-6 with TRBJ2-4, with TRBD1 matching over 7 bases. The CDR3 runs 13 residues. Trimming took 4 bases from V and 6 from J; bases not matched to a gene: 4. Looked up from germline, CDR1 is SGHDT and CDR2 is YYEEEE. The CDR3 DNA reads TGTGCCAGCAGCGTATGGGACAGAAACATTCAGTACTTC. Protein sequence: CASSVWDRNIQYF.

J is TRBJ2-2 and V is TRBV5-1; 9 bases agree with TRBD2. With V trimmed by 3 bases and J by 4 bases, 10 bases remained unmatched. Germline V CDR1 and CDR2: SGHRS, YFSETQ. This CDR3 comprises 17 residues. CDR3 amino acids: CASSSGLAARSTGELFF. Written as DNA, the CDR3 is TGCGCCAGCAGCTCGGGACTAGCTGCGCGAAGCACCGGGGAGCTGTTTTTT.

This clone is a singleton in its sample. The chain has TRBV18 and TRBJ2-7; 7 nucleotides line up with TRBD1. The CDR3 covers 14 residues. The ends lost 3 bases at V and 2 bases at J; junction bases unmatched: 4. Germline-derived CDR1 and CDR2 are KGHSH and LQKENI. CDR3 DNA: TGTGCCAGCTCACCTCGGACAGGAACCTACGAGCAGTACTTC. Translating it yields CASSPRTGTYEQYF.

This clone was counted only a few times. This chain connects TRBV6-5 to TRBJ1-2, with D possibly being TRBD1 (5 bases). Trimming pared 6 bases from V and 2 bases from J, leaving 7 bases between. This CDR3 comprises 12 residues. Germline V CDR1 and CDR2: MNHEY, SVGAGI. CDR3 bases: TGTGCCAGCAGGGCAGGGAACTATGGCTACACCTTC. Protein: CASRAGNYGYTF.

This clone was seen once. This chain uses TRBV7-9 with TRBJ1-1; TRBD1 is a possible D gene (5 bases). V was trimmed by 5 bases and J by 5 bases, leaving 15 bases between them. Germline CDR1 reads SEHNR; CDR2 reads FQNEAQ (reference sequence). This CDR3 is built from 14 residues. DNA of the CDR3: TGTGCCAGCAGCGCGGGACTTCTCGGGACTGAAGCTTTCTTT. Translated: CASSAGLLGTEAFF. Supplemented by reference TRBV7-9 and TRBJ1-1, the full variable domain reads DTGVSQNPRHKITKRGQNVTFRCDPISEHNRLYWYRQTLGQGPEFLTYFQNEAQLEKSRLLSDRFSAERPKGSFSTLEIQRTEQGDSAMYLCASSAGLLGTEAFFGQGTRLTVV.

V and J are TRBV18 and TRBJ1-6; D remains ambiguous. V lost 1 base, J lost 12 bases, and 7 bases lay in between. The germline CDR1 and CDR2 sequences are KGHSH and LQKENI. This CDR3 has 12 amino acids. The chain's CDR3 is CASSPQGVPLHF. The DNA of the CDR3 is TGTGCCAGCTCACCACAGGGAGTACCCCTCCACTTT. Variable domain in full (rest from reference TRBV18 and TRBJ1-6): NAGVMQNPRHLVRRRGQEARLRCSPMKGHSHVYWYRQLPEEGLKFMVYLQKENIIDESGMPKERFSAEFPKEGPSILRIQQVVRGDSAAYFCASSPQGVPLHFGNGTRLTVT.

This sequence joins TRBV6-5 and TRBJ1-6; TRBD1 agrees at 7 bases. Unmatched junction bases numbered 6, after V lost 6 bases and J lost 7 bases. This CDR3 contains 14 residues. The germline V gene has CDR1 MNHEY and CDR2 SVGAGI. The chain's CDR3 is CASSPLQGNSPLHF. CDR3 nucleotides: TGTGCCAGCAGCCCCCTACAGGGGAATTCACCCCTCCACTTT.

The DNA of the CDR3 is TGTGCCAGTAGCCCCCGGGACAGGACAAAAGTGATCGCTGAAGCTTTCTTT. This gives the protein CASSPRDRTKVIAEAFF. The chain uses TRBV19 and TRBJ1-1; 8 bases match TRBD1. Germline V gives CDR1 LNHDA, CDR2 SQIVND (reference sequence). V shed 6 bases, J shed 6 bases, and the junction held 18 bases outside the gene matches. CDR3 size: 17 residues.

With respect to this clone: This sample also contains other DNA sequences that code for the same CDR3. The gene calls are TRBV29-1 and TRBJ1-1; 8 bases match TRBD1. CDR1 SQVTM and CDR2 ANQGSEA come from the germline V gene. The CDR3 runs to 12 residues. Trimming removed 6 bases from V and 1 base from J; junction bases left unmatched: 1. CDR3 nucleotides: TGCAGCGTAGGACAGGGGAACACTGAAGCTTTCTTT. This sequence encodes CSVGQGNTEAFF.

The CDR3, as DNA: TGTGCCACCAGTGATCGGACAGATTATGGCTACACCTTC. It is translated as CATSDRTDYGYTF. The chain recombines TRBV24-1 with TRBJ1-2, with a weak D call TRBD1 (6 bases). V was pared by 3 bases and J by 5 bases, with 9 bases between. Germline loops: CDR1 KGHDR, CDR2 SFDVKD. The CDR3 runs 13 residues.

The chain carries TRBV2 and TRBJ2-3; 7 bases are a match to TRBD2. The CDR3 has 15 amino acids. With 5 bases clipped from V and 0 bases from J, the junction kept 5 bases outside the gene matches. Looked up from germline, CDR1 is SNHLY and CDR2 is FYNNEI. Here the CDR3 reads CASSSLAASTDTQYF. For the CDR3, the DNA is TGTGCCAGCAGTTCCCTAGCGGCGAGCACAGATACGCAGTATTTT.

The chain is built from TRBV6-5 and TRBJ1-4; 9 positions agree with TRBD1. CDR1 is MNHEY, CDR2 SVGAGI, per germline. The CDR3 spans 14 residues. V dropped 6 bases and J dropped 7; count of bases not matched to a gene: 6. Here the CDR3 DNA reads TGTGCCAGCAGGCAACCGGGACAGGGTGAAAAACTGTTTTTT. It specifies CASRQPGQGEKLFF.

J is TRBJ2-1 and V is TRBV19, with TRBD1 matching over 7 bases. The V gene's germline CDR1 is LNHDA and CDR2 SQIVND (reference sequence). The J segment lost 6 bases and the V segment lost 5 bases, leaving 10 bases of the junction unmatched. This CDR3 has 15 amino acids. The CDR3 DNA sequence: TGTGCCAGTAGTCGACTACTGGGACAGCTCAATGAGCAGTTCTTC. Amino acids: CASSRLLGQLNEQFF.

V gene TRBV9 combines with J gene TRBJ1-1; TRBD1 matches at 7 bases. V lost 0 bases and J lost 3; bases outside the gene matches: 5. In germline, CDR1 is SGDLS, CDR2 YYNGEE. The CDR3 consists of 15 residues. Written as DNA, the CDR3 is TGTGCCAGCAGCGTAGGACAGGGTGGGGACACTGAAGCTTTCTTT. The encoded protein is CASSVGQGGDTEAFF.

This chain uses TRBV4-1 with TRBJ1-1; D may be TRBD1 (5 bases). V was clipped by 4 bases and J by 9 bases, with 15 bases between them. The CDR3 sequence is 13 residues long. Germline lookup yields CDR1 MGHRA and CDR2 YSYEKL. The DNA for the CDR3 is TGCGCCAGCAGCCTCGGCAGGGAGGAGAAAGCTTTCTTT. Protein sequence: CASSLGREEKAFF.

The chain combines TRBV7-8 with TRBJ1-5; D possibly corresponds to TRBD1 (6 bases). Germline CDR1 SGHVS, CDR2 FQNEAQ. V was pared by 5 bases and J by 3 bases, with 14 bases between. The CDR3 has 15 amino acids. This CDR3 reads CASSPDRVANQPQHF. The CDR3 DNA is TGTGCCAGCAGCCCGGACAGAGTTGCCAATCAGCCCCAGCATTTT.

The rearrangement uses TRBV4-1 and TRBJ2-7; weak D call: TRBD2 (5 bases). Per germline, CDR1 MGHRA and CDR2 YSYEKL. Deletions cut 5 bases from V and 2 bases from J, with 19 bases between. There are 16 residues in the CDR3. This CDR3 is CASSSPRTGSTYEQYF. CDR3 DNA: TGCGCCAGCAGCTCCCCCCGAACGGGATCCACCTACGAGCAGTACTTC.